Following are 7 T cell receptor beta chains from one sample sequenced in a study of T-cell reconstitution after alpha-beta-depleted transplantation in children. TCRbeta library preparation incorporated unique molecular identifiers. TCRdb ran MiXCR on the PCR reads and lists one entry per CDR3 protein. The sample records 250,000 or so distinct CDR3 sequences, around 7.8% being singletons. Here the sequenced sample was PBMCs, mostly from graft donor cells, taken 180 days after TCRalphabeta/CD19-depleted stem cell transplant. The receptor set was obtained from a male patient younger than 18 who had a stem cell transplant for acute lymphoblastic leukemia, so the T cells may come from the graft donor.

This clonotype appeared many times. The genes are TRBV20-1 and TRBJ1-2; 7 bases match TRBD1. With V trimmed by 5 bases and J by 4 bases, 4 bases remained unmatched. Germline V lookup: CDR1 DFQATT, CDR2 SNEGSKA (reference sequence). CDR3 size: 12 residues. The CDR3 DNA sequence: TGCAGTGCTCGGACAGGATCCTATGGCTACACCTTC. Residues: CSARTGSYGYTF.

This chain connects TRBV12-5 to TRBJ2-1; 8 nucleotides line up with TRBD2. The ends lost 8 bases at V and 7 bases at J; junction bases unmatched: 13. This CDR3 is built from 15 residues. The germline CDR1 and CDR2 sequences are LGHNT and FRNRAP. Here the CDR3 DNA reads TGTGCTAGTTCCCTCGGGCGGGGGGTACTTAATGAGCAGTTCTTC. It translates to CASSLGRGVLNEQFF.

In this sample, this clonotype turned up many times. The chain couples TRBV9 to TRBJ2-1; TRBD2 matches 7 bases. Germline values: CDR1 SGDLS, CDR2 YYNGEE. V was pared by 0 bases and J by 3 bases, with 12 bases of the junction left unmatched. The CDR3 contains 18 residues. For the CDR3, the DNA is TGTGCCAGCAGCGTAGCTCGGGGGACTACTCACCTCTACAATGAGCAGTTCTTC. It codes for CASSVARGTTHLYNEQFF.

This clonotype was observed a few times. The chain recombines TRBV7-3 with TRBJ2-2; perhaps TRBD2 as D (5 bases). Between the trimmed V and J ends, which lost 4 bases and 7 bases, there was a span of 16 bases. The CDR3 is made up of 15 amino acids. The germline V gene encodes CDR1 SGHTA and CDR2 FQGTGA. CDR3 sequence (DNA): TGTGCCAGCAGCTCCACGGGCCTAGCTAACGGGGAGCTGTTTTTT. This sequence encodes CASSSTGLANGELFF.

The chain links TRBV20-1 to TRBJ2-6, with 7 bases lining up with TRBD1. V lost 7 bases and J lost 0; bases outside the gene matches: 12. The CDR3 has 17 residues. Germline assignment: CDR1 DFQATT and CDR2 SNEGSKA (reference sequence). DNA for the CDR3: TGCAGTGTTATTGGACAGGAAGATTACTCTGGGGCCAACGTCCTGACTTTC. It translates to CSVIGQEDYSGANVLTF.

This clonotype was seen repeatedly, ten times or more. The rearrangement uses TRBV4-2 and TRBJ2-3; 9 nucleotides align to TRBD2. The CDR3 is 16 amino acids. Trimming cost V 2 bases and J 2 bases; bases outside gene matches: 5. CDR1 LGHNA and CDR2 YNFKEQ come from the germline V gene. CDR3: CASSQQASGVTDTQYF. The CDR3 nucleotides are TGTGCCAGCAGCCAACAGGCTAGCGGGGTCACAGATACGCAGTATTTT.

This clonotype was found a few times. The chain couples TRBV12-3 or TRBV12-4 to TRBJ2-3, with TRBD2 identical over 12 bases. V lost 10 bases, J lost 2 bases, and 19 bases stayed unmatched. This CDR3 comprises 19 residues. CDR3 in amino acids: CAIWLLAGGPHDHTDTQYF. CDR3 bases: TGTGCCATCTGGCTACTAGCGGGGGGCCCCCATGACCACACAGATACGCAGTATTTT.